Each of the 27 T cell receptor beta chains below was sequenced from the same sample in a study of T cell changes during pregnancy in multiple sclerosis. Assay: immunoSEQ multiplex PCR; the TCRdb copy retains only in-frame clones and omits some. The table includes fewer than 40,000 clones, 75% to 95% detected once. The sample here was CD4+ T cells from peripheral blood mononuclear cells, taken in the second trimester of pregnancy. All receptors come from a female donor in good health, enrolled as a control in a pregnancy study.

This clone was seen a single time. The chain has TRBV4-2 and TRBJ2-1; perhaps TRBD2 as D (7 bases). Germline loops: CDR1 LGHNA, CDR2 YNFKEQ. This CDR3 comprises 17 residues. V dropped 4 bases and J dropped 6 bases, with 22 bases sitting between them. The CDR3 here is CASSLAGGGPTGNEQFF. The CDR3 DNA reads TGTGCCAGCAGCCTCGCTGGGGGGGGGCCCACTGGCAATGAGCAGTTCTTC.

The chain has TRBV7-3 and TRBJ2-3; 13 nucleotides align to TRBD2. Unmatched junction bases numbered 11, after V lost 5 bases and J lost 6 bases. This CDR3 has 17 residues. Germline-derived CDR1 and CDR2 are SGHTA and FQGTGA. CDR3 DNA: TGTGCCAGCAGCACGGGACTAGCGGGGATGGGGTTGGATACGCAGTATTTT. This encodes CASSTGLAGMGLDTQYF.

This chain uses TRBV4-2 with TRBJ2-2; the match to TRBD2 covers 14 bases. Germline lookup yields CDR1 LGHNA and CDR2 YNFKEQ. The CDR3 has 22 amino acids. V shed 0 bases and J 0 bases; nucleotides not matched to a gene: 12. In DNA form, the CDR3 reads TGTGCCAGCAGCCAAGATAACTCCGGGACTAGCGGGGGACGACCGAACACCGGGGAGCTGTTTTTT. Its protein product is CASSQDNSGTSGGRPNTGELFF.

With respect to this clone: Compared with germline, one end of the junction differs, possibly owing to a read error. The CDR3 spells CVSKGGGGTEAFF. The CDR3 DNA is TGTGTCAGCAAAGGGGGCGGCGGCACTGAAGCTTTCTTT. The chain employs TRBV2 and TRBJ1-1; TRBD1 aligns across 7 bases. Per germline, CDR1 SNHLY and CDR2 FYNNEI. This CDR3 contains 13 residues.

CDR3: CASGVERDSPLHF. Here the CDR3 DNA reads TGTGCCAGCGGGGTCGAGAGGGATTCACCCCTCCACTTT. V gene TRBV18 combines with J gene TRBJ1-6; D uncertain. The CDR3 loop spans 13 amino acids. Germline CDR1 is KGHSH and CDR2 is LQKENI. Trimming took 8 bases from V and 8 from J, leaving 13 bases between them.

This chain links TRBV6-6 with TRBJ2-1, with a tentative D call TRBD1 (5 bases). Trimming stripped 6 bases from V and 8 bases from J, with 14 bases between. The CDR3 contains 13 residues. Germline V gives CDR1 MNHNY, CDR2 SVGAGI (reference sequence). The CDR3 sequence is CASSPTGLHEQFF. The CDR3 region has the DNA TGTGCCAGCAGCCCCACAGGTCTGCATGAGCAGTTCTTC.

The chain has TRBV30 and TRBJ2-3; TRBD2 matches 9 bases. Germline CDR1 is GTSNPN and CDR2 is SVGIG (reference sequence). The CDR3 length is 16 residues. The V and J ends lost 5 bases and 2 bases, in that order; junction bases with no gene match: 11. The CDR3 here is CAWRSGGLSYTDTQYF. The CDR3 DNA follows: TGTGCCTGGCGAAGCGGGGGGCTATCGTACACAGATACGCAGTATTTT.

CDR3 sequence: CASSDGGITIYF. In nucleotides, the CDR3 is TGTGCCAGCAGTGACGGAGGAATAACCATATATTTT. The chain is built from TRBV6-6 and TRBJ1-3, with D unresolved. The V end was cut by 5 bases, the J end by 10 bases, with 12 bases between. The CDR3 is 12 amino acids. Germline V lookup: CDR1 MNHNY, CDR2 SVGAGI (reference sequence).

The CDR3 coding sequence is TGCAGCGTTGCCAACGCGGGAGGGTACGAGCAGTACTTC. Translating it yields CSVANAGGYEQYF. This chain joins TRBV29-1 and TRBJ2-7; 9 bases are shared with TRBD2. With 4 bases clipped from V and 4 bases from J, the junction kept 5 bases outside the gene matches. Germline V CDR1 and CDR2: SQVTM, ANQGSEA. The CDR3 is 13 amino acids.

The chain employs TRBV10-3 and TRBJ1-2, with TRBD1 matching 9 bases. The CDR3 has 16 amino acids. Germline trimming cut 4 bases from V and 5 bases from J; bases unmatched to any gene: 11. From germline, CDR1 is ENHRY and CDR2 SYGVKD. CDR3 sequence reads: CAISVDRGDQGYGYTF. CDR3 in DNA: TGTGCCATCAGTGTGGACAGGGGTGATCAGGGGTATGGCTACACCTTC.

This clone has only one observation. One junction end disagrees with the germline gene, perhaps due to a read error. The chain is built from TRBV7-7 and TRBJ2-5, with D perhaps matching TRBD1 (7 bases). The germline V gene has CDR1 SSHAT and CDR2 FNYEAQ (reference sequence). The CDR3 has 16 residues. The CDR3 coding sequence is TGTGCTAGCAGCGGGTCTAGGAACAGGGGACAAGAGACCCAGTACTTC. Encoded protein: CASSGSRNRGQETQYF.

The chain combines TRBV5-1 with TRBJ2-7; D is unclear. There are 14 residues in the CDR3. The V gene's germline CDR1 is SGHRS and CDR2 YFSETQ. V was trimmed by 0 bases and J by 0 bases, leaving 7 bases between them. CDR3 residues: CASSLGHVSYEQYF. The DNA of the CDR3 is TGCGCCAGCAGCTTGGGACACGTCTCCTACGAGCAGTACTTC.

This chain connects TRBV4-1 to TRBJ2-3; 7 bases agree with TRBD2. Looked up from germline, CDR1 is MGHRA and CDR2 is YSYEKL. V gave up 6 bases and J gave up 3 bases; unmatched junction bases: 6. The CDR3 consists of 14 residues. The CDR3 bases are TGCGCCAGCAGTGAAGCGGGGAGGACAGATACGCAGTATTTT. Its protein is CASSEAGRTDTQYF.

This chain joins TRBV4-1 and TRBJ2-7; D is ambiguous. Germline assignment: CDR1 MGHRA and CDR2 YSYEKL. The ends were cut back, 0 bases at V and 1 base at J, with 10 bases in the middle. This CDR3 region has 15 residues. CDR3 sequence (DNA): TGCGCCAGCAGCCAAGAGTCCGGCAGGTCCTACGAGCAGTACTTC. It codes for CASSQESGRSYEQYF.

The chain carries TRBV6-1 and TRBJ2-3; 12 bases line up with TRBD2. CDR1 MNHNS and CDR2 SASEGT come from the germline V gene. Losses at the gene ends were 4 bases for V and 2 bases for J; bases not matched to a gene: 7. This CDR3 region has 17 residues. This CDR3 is CASSARTSGTITDTQYF. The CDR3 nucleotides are TGTGCCAGCAGTGCCAGGACTAGCGGGACCATCACAGATACGCAGTATTTT.

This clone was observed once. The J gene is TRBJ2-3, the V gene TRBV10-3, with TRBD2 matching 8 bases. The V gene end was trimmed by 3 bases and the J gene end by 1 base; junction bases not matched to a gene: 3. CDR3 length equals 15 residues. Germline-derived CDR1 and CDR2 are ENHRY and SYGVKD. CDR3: CAISDVAGRTDTQYF. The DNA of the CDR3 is TGTGCCATCAGTGATGTAGCGGGACGCACAGATACGCAGTATTTT.

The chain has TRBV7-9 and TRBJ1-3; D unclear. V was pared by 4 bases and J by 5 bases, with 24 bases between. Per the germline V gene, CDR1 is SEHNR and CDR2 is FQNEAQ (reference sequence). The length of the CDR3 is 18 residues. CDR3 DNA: TGTGCCAGCAGCTCCAGAGACGGCTTACGTTCTACTAGAAACACCATATATTTT. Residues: CASSSRDGLRSTRNTIYF. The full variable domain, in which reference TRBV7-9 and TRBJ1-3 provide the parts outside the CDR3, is DTGVSQNPRHKITKRGQNVTFRCDPISEHNRLYWYRQTLGQGPEFLTYFQNEAQLEKSRLLSDRFSAERPKGSFSTLEIQRTEQGDSAMYLCASSSRDGLRSTRNTIYFGEGSWLTVV.

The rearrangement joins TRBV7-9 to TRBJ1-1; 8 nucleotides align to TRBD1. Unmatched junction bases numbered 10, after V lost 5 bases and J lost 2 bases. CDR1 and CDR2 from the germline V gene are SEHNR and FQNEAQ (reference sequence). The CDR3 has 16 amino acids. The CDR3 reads CASSRFAGTGNTEAFF. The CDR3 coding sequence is TGTGCCAGCAGCCGTTTTGCCGGGACAGGAAACACTGAAGCTTTCTTT.

As DNA, the CDR3 is TGTGCCAGTAGTCCCCGGAGCTATGGCTACACCTTC. Translation: CASSPRSYGYTF. The J gene is TRBJ1-2, the V gene TRBV19, with no clear D. V lost 5 bases, J lost 4 bases, and 8 bases lay in between. CDR1 and CDR2 (germline): LNHDA, SQIVND (reference sequence). This CDR3 region has 12 residues.

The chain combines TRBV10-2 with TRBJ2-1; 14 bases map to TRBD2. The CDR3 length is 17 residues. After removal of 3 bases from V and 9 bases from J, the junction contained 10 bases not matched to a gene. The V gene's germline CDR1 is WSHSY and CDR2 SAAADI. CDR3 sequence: CASSELPGTSGSSEQFF. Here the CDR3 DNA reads TGCGCCAGCAGTGAACTCCCAGGGACTAGCGGGAGCAGTGAGCAGTTCTTC.

CDR3 amino acids: CASSDPAPGQGNYEQYF. CDR3 coding DNA: TGTGCCAGCAGTGACCCCGCTCCGGGACAGGGGAACTACGAGCAGTACTTC. The chain couples TRBV25-1 to TRBJ2-7; 10 bases line up with TRBD1. With V trimmed by 3 bases and J by 3 bases, 11 bases remained unmatched. Germline V gene lookup returns CDR1 MGHDK and CDR2 SYGVNS. This CDR3 spans 17 amino acids.

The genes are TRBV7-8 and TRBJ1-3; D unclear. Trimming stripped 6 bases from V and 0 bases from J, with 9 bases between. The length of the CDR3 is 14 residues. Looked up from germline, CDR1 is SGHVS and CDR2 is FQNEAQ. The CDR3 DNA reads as TGTGCCAGCAGTCTAGAGACCTCTGGAAACACCATATATTTT. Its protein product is CASSLETSGNTIYF.

The CDR3 region is CSARGGDEQFF. In DNA form, the CDR3 reads TGCAGTGCTAGGGGGGGTGATGAGCAGTTCTTC. The chain recombines TRBV20-1 with TRBJ2-1; weak D call: TRBD2 (6 bases). V lost 3 bases and J 8 bases, leaving 8 bases between the germline ends. The CDR3 is 11 residues long. Germline CDR1 reads DFQATT; CDR2 reads SNEGSKA (reference sequence).

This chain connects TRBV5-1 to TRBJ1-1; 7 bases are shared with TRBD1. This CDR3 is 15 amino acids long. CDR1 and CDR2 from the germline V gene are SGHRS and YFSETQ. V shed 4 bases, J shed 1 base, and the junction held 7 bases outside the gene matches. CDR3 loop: CASSPGQLKNTEAFF. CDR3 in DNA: TGCGCCAGCAGCCCGGGACAGCTAAAGAACACTGAAGCTTTCTTT.

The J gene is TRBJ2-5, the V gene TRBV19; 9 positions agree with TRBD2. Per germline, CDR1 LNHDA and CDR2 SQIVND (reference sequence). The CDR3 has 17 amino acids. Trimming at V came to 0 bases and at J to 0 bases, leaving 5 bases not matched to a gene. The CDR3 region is CASSIETSGWYQETQYF. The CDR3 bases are TGTGCCAGTAGTATAGAGACTAGCGGTTGGTACCAAGAGACCCAGTACTTC.

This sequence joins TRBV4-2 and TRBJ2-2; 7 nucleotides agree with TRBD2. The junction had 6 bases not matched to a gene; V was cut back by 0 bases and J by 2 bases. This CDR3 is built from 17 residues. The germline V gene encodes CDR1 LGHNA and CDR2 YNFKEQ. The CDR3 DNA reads TGTGCCAGCAGCCAAGATCTCCCTAGCGGAAACACCGGGGAGCTGTTTTTT. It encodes CASSQDLPSGNTGELFF.

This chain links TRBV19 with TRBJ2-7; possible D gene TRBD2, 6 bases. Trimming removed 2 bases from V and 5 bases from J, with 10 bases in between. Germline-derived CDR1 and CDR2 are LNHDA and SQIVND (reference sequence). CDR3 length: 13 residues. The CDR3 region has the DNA TGTGCCAGTAGTATAAGGAGGGGCGACGAGCAGTACTTC. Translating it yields CASSIRRGDEQYF. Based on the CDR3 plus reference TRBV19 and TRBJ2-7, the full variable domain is DGGITQSPKYLFRKEGQNVTLSCEQNLNHDAMYWYRQDPGQGLRLIYYSQIVNDFQKGDIAEGYSVSREKKESFPLTVTSAQKNPTAFYLCASSIRRGDEQYFGPGTRLTVT.